This T cell receptor (beta chain) was retrieved from a study of CD8 T cells in Susac syndrome. Study summary: Clinically active disease was present in over five of the sequenced Susac syndrome patients. Roughly eight of these patients were in remission. Points from the study as a whole: Clonal expansion of Susac CD8+ cells peaked in TEMRA cells, and it also peaked in active patients.

Random hexamers were used to reverse transcribe the RNA input (about 0.45 to 1 ug). Across 54 Vbeta and 13 Jbeta, TCR beta CDR3 was amplified with immunoSEQ multiplex PCR. TCRdb reprocessed the immunoSEQ multiplex PCR reads with MiXCR, giving one entry per CDR3 protein. The sample consists of 100,000 to 150,000 distinct CDR3 sequences, about 93% of them appearing once. CD8+ and CD4+ T cells from blood underwent TCR beta sequencing. Points on this clonotype: Its antigen is as yet unknown.

This CDR3 has 16 amino acids. Trimming removed 7 bases from V and 3 bases from J; junction bases left unmatched: 14. This sequence joins TRBV12-3 or TRBV12-4 and TRBJ1-1, with 7 nucleotides matching TRBD1. The clonotype originates from a human donor with Susac syndrome. Sequences were obtained from CD8+ T cells from PBMCs. The CDR3 protein is CASIDRQGAEDTEAFF. The CDR3 bases are TGTGCCAGCATCGATCGACAGGGCGCAGAGGACACTGAAGCTTTCTTT.